This record looks at one T cell receptor beta chain sequence and its context. Its target is not known. This may be a read error, as it is one base from a much larger clone. The entry originates in a study of response to subunit inactivated influenza vaccine. Study-wide findings and caveats: A suggestion made by the authors is that each seasonal influenza vaccination recruits few new T cells.

The germline gives CDR1 MDHEN, CDR2 SYDVKM. The CDR3 is 14 amino acids. TCRdb recomputed calls from the RT-PCR reads with MiXCR, one row per CDR3 protein. The sample has 450,000 to 600,000 distinct CDR3 sequences, about 8% seen once; the top ten hold roughly 13%. This sequence originates from a man aged 50-75 years who received an inactivated influenza vaccine. The V and J genes are TRBV28 and TRBJ1-1; weak D call: TRBD1 (5 bases). The sample consisted of PBMCs from blood, taken 23 months after vaccination. CDR3 protein: CVSSSTGGSTEAFF. The CDR3 coding sequence is TGTGTCAGCAGTTCCACCGGGGGGAGCACTGAAGCTTTCTTT.